This passage covers 31 T cell receptor beta chains from one sample sequenced in a study of CD8 T cells in ankylosing spondylitis. General study findings and limits: Made up of under 10 highly homologous variants, a TCR beta motif appeared characteristic of ankylosing spondylitis blood.

No antigen has been identified for these receptors. TCRdb re-called the 5' RACE reads with MiXCR, one entry per CDR3 protein. This table holds about 220,000 distinct CDR3 sequences, approximately 20% found once. The sample comprised blood, either unsorted or a sorted T cell fraction (not recorded which). These receptors were taken from a male donor with ankylosing spondylitis.

The rearrangement links TRBV28 to TRBJ2-7; either TRBD1 or TRBD2 may fit D (7 bases each). Trimming took off 6 bases at V and 5 bases at J, with 20 bases between the two ends. The CDR3 runs 15 residues. Germline V gene data show CDR1 as MDHEN and CDR2 as SYDVKM. The CDR3 protein is CASRGGTVKSHEQYF. CDR3 sequence (DNA): TGTGCCAGCAGGGGAGGGACAGTAAAATCCCACGAGCAGTACTTC.

This clonotype has a count of ten or more. The CDR3 coding sequence is TGTGCCAGCAGTAGTGAGGGGAGACAGGACACCGGGGAGCTGTTTTTT. Its protein is CASSSEGRQDTGELFF. The chain has TRBV27 and TRBJ2-2; weak D call: TRBD1 (6 bases). Trimming shortened V by 5 bases and J by 3 bases, and 16 bases separated the two germline ends. This CDR3 contains 16 residues. Germline V gives CDR1 MNHEY, CDR2 SMNVEV (reference sequence).

This chain joins TRBV7-2 and TRBJ2-7, with TRBD1 as a possible D gene (5 bases). Per germline, CDR1 SGHTA and CDR2 FQGNSA. The V gene lost 5 bases and the J gene lost 1 base, with 15 bases spanning the gap. The CDR3 has 15 amino acids. CDR3 amino acids: CASSEEHQGSYEQYF. The CDR3 nucleotides are TGTGCCAGCAGCGAGGAACATCAGGGATCCTACGAGCAGTACTTC.

V and J are TRBV9 and TRBJ1-2, with TRBD1 identical over 8 bases. The CDR3 runs 14 residues. Germline CDR1 and CDR2: SGDLS and YYNGEE. The V gene end was trimmed by 0 bases and the J gene end by 4 bases; junction bases not matched to a gene: 2. The CDR3 DNA reads TGTGCCAGCAGCGTAGCACAGGGGGGCTATGGCTACACCTTC. Encoded protein: CASSVAQGGYGYTF.

This clonotype was picked up a small number of times. This chain joins TRBV7-9 and TRBJ1-2; D is unclear. V was pared by 2 bases and J by 8 bases, with 9 bases between. The CDR3 length is 12 residues. Germline CDR1 and CDR2: SEHNR and FQNEAQ (reference sequence). CDR3 sequence: CASSLYSDGYTF. The CDR3 DNA sequence: TGTGCCAGCAGCTTATATAGCGACGGCTACACCTTC.

This clonotype was picked up a small number of times. CDR3 protein: CASSLVQSPANEQFF. CDR3 bases: TGTGCCAGCAGCTTAGTACAATCTCCAGCCAATGAGCAGTTCTTC. The chain combines TRBV7-9 with TRBJ2-1; D is undetermined. The CDR3 length is 15 residues. CDR1 SEHNR and CDR2 FQNEAQ come from the germline V gene (reference sequence). Trimming stripped 1 base from V and 6 bases from J, with 13 bases between.

The chain has TRBV27 and TRBJ2-7, with D possibly being TRBD1 (6 bases). CDR1 and CDR2 (germline): MNHEY, SMNVEV (reference sequence). V was clipped by 6 bases and J by 3 bases, with 12 bases between them. CDR3 size: 13 residues. CDR3 DNA: TGTGCCAGCAGGGTGGGGGCGCTCTACGAGCAGTACTTC. Protein sequence: CASRVGALYEQYF.

This chain links TRBV11-2 with TRBJ1-1; tentatively, D is TRBD1 (6 bases). Germline V gives CDR1 SGHAT, CDR2 FQNNGV. Trimming stripped 5 bases from V and 3 bases from J, with 13 bases between. The CDR3 has 14 residues. CDR3 protein: CASSGGAWDTEAFF. The CDR3 coding sequence is TGTGCCAGCAGCGGGGGGGCCTGGGACACTGAAGCTTTCTTT.

This chain connects TRBV7-2 to TRBJ2-7; 8 bases match TRBD2. This CDR3 comprises 18 residues. Germline assignment: CDR1 SGHTA and CDR2 FQGNSA. The trim removed 3 bases at V and 1 base at J, leaving 14 bases unmatched. CDR3 bases: TGTGCCAGCAGCTTCGCCAGACTAGGTAGCGGGGAGTCCTACGAGCAGTACTTC. As protein: CASSFARLGSGESYEQYF.

This clonotype showed up just a few times. This chain joins TRBV4-1 and TRBJ1-5, with D perhaps TRBD1 (5 bases). Per the germline V gene, CDR1 is MGHRA and CDR2 is YSYEKL. The CDR3 is 15 residues long. V was shortened by 3 bases and J by 5 bases, with 14 bases between the two germline ends. CDR3 nucleotides: TGCGCCAGCAGCCAGTTATGGGGGATGGATCAGCCCCAGCATTTT. It codes for CASSQLWGMDQPQHF.

The chain employs TRBV7-9 and TRBJ2-7; D might be TRBD1 or TRBD2, each matching 6 bases. Trimming took 7 bases from V and 5 from J, leaving 15 bases between them. This CDR3 is built from 13 residues. Germline-derived CDR1 and CDR2 are SEHNR and FQNEAQ (reference sequence). Here the CDR3 reads CASTSGAGHEQYF. Here the CDR3 DNA reads TGTGCCAGCACCTCGGGGGCGGGACACGAGCAGTACTTC.

The rearrangement joins TRBV12-3 or TRBV12-4 to TRBJ2-3; D unresolved. CDR3 length: 13 amino acids. V was shortened by 1 base and J by 5 bases, with 7 bases between the two germline ends. DNA for the CDR3: TGTGCCAGCAGTTTAGGGGCAAGAGATACGCAGTATTTT. Amino acids: CASSLGARDTQYF.

This clonotype turned up a few times. This chain uses TRBV10-3 with TRBJ2-3; D call uncertain. The CDR3 has 13 amino acids. V lost 8 bases and J lost 2, with 11 bases in between. The germline V gene has CDR1 ENHRY and CDR2 SYGVKD. CDR3 bases: TGTGCCATCGGCAGCCCCAACACAGATACGCAGTATTTT. Translating gives CAIGSPNTDTQYF.

The V call is TRBV6-1, the J call TRBJ1-4; D gene unclear. This CDR3 contains 14 residues. Germline assignment: CDR1 MNHNS and CDR2 SASEGT. Trimming left V 5 bases short and J 6 bases short, with 13 bases between. The CDR3 bases are TGTGCCAGCAGTCCAGACCCCGGGGATGAAAAACTGTTTTTT. It codes for CASSPDPGDEKLFF.

This clonotype was seen a handful of times. The chain couples TRBV12-3 or TRBV12-4 to TRBJ1-1; D ambiguous. This CDR3 is 17 amino acids long. Trimming took off 2 bases at V and 1 base at J, with 17 bases between the two ends. This chain's CDR3 is CASSLSRTHLGNTEAFF. The CDR3 nucleotides are TGTGCCAGCAGTTTATCGCGGACCCACTTAGGGAACACTGAAGCTTTCTTT.

This clonotype was observed a single time. The chain joins TRBV2 to TRBJ2-1; 10 positions agree with TRBD2. V was clipped by 7 bases and J by 6 bases; unmatched bases: 12. Germline V CDR1 and CDR2: SNHLY, FYNNEI. This CDR3 comprises 16 residues. The CDR3 DNA follows: TGTGCCAGCATGGGGCAGCGGGGGGGCATCTTCAATGAGCAGTTCTTC. Its translation is CASMGQRGGIFNEQFF.

CDR3 sequence: CASSLRGGPYNEQFF. CDR3 DNA: TGTGCCAGCAGTTTACGCGGGGGTCCCTACAATGAGCAGTTCTTC. The chain employs TRBV27 and TRBJ2-1; TRBD2 agrees at 7 bases. There are 15 residues in the CDR3. CDR1 and CDR2 (germline): MNHEY, SMNVEV (reference sequence). After removal of 2 bases from V and 2 bases from J, the junction contained 3 bases not matched to a gene.

Points on this clonotype: A much larger clone is a single base away; this may be a read error. The conserved phenylalanine or tryptophan is not found at the CDR3 terminus, so this likely reflects a read error. This chain joins TRBV5-1 and TRBJ2-2; D gene unclear. Germline V gene data show CDR1 as SGHRS and CDR2 as YFSETQ. V was pared by 5 bases and J by 2 bases, with 4 bases between. This CDR3 spans 12 amino acids. The CDR3 DNA reads as TGCGCCAGCAGGCCCAACACCGGGGAGCTGTTTCTT. This translates into CASRPNTGELFL.

V usage is TRBV27 and J usage is TRBJ1-1, with TRBD1 matching over 7 bases. There are 14 residues in the CDR3. J was trimmed by 0 bases and V by 5 bases; bases with no gene match: 3. The germline gives CDR1 MNHEY, CDR2 SMNVEV (reference sequence). The CDR3 sequence is CASSPGQLNTEAFF. The CDR3, as DNA: TGTGCCAGCAGTCCGGGACAGTTGAACACTGAAGCTTTCTTT.

This clonotype was detected only a few times. This rearrangement joins TRBV7-9 to TRBJ2-7; 8 bases fit TRBD2. After removal of 6 bases from V and 4 bases from J, the junction contained 5 bases not matched to a gene. The CDR3 contains 13 residues. In germline, CDR1 is SEHNR, CDR2 FQNEAQ (reference sequence). The CDR3 loop reads CASSPSSGYEQYF. As DNA, the CDR3 is TGTGCCAGCAGTCCTTCTAGCGGGTACGAGCAGTACTTC.

This chain uses TRBV7-9 with TRBJ2-3; D may be TRBD2 (5 bases). Per the germline V gene, CDR1 is SEHNR and CDR2 is FQNEAQ (reference sequence). Trimming pared 3 bases from V and 3 bases from J, leaving 13 bases between. The CDR3 runs 15 residues. The CDR3 DNA is TGTGCCAGCAGCTTCGACGGATCGGGGACAGATACGCAGTATTTT. It specifies CASSFDGSGTDTQYF.

The chain recombines TRBV28 with TRBJ2-4; the D is unclear. The V and J ends lost 1 base and 2 bases respectively, with 6 bases between them. CDR1 MDHEN and CDR2 SYDVKM come from the germline V gene. This CDR3 region has 14 residues. The CDR3 protein is CASSLSFTKNIQYF. The CDR3 nucleotides are TGTGCCAGCAGTTTATCCTTCACCAAAAACATTCAGTACTTC. Filled out from reference TRBV28 and TRBJ2-4, the complete variable domain reads DVKVTQSSRYLVKRTGEKVFLECVQDMDHENMFWYRQDPGLGLRLIYFSYDVKMKEKGDIPEGYSVSREKKERFSLILESASTNQTSMYLCASSLSFTKNIQYFGAGTRLSVL.

The chain links TRBV5-6 to TRBJ1-3; D is ambiguous. CDR1 and CDR2 (germline): SGHDT, YYEEEE. The CDR3 is 15 residues long. V was cut by 3 bases and J by 0 bases, with 10 bases left in between. This CDR3 is CASSSGPSSGNTIYF. CDR3 DNA: TGTGCCAGCAGCTCGGGCCCTAGCTCTGGAAACACCATATATTTT.

This clonotype was observed many times. The rearrangement uses TRBV12-3 or TRBV12-4 and TRBJ2-2; D remains ambiguous. The CDR3 sequence is 14 residues long. The V and J ends lost 1 base and 4 bases respectively, with 7 bases between them. CDR3: CASSLVGGTGELFF. For the CDR3, the DNA is TGTGCCAGCAGTTTAGTTGGCGGCACCGGGGAGCTGTTTTTT.

The rearrangement uses TRBV7-9 and TRBJ1-1; possible D gene TRBD1, 5 bases. The CDR3 totals 14 residues. Trimming removed 5 bases at V and 4 bases at J, with 14 bases between. Per germline, CDR1 SEHNR and CDR2 FQNEAQ (reference sequence). CDR3 DNA: TGTGCCAGCAGCGGATGGGACCAGCCCACTGAAGCTTTCTTT. It translates to CASSGWDQPTEAFF.

This clonotype was found many times. CDR3 in DNA: TGCAGTGCTAGAGACTCGGACACCTACACTGAAGCTTTCTTT. Protein sequence: CSARDSDTYTEAFF. The chain has TRBV20-1 and TRBJ1-1, with D maybe TRBD1 (5 bases). Trimming removed 0 bases at V and 3 bases at J, with 11 bases between. Germline V lookup: CDR1 DFQATT, CDR2 SNEGSKA (reference sequence). This CDR3 comprises 14 residues.

J is TRBJ2-5 and V is TRBV3-1; 7 bases are a match to TRBD1. CDR1 is LGHDT and CDR2 is YNNKEL in the germline V gene (reference sequence). With 7 bases clipped from V and 5 bases from J, the junction kept 13 bases outside the gene matches. The length of the CDR3 is 15 residues. The CDR3 nucleotides read TGTGCCAGCACCACAGGGGACCTCCCGTGGGAGACCCAGTACTTC. This codes for CASTTGDLPWETQYF.

The V and J genes are TRBV7-6 and TRBJ2-2; D gene uncertain. CDR3 length equals 12 residues. The germline gives CDR1 SGHVS, CDR2 FNYEAQ. V lost 6 bases and J lost 3, with 5 bases in between. Here the CDR3 DNA reads TGTGCCAGCAGATCGGACACCGGGGAGCTGTTTTTT. Its protein is CASRSDTGELFF.

CDR3 in DNA: TGCAGCGCTGGACTAGCGGGCAACAATGAGCAGTTCTTC. Encoded protein: CSAGLAGNNEQFF. This chain uses TRBV29-1 with TRBJ2-1, with 11 bases lining up with TRBD2. The V segment lost 7 bases and the J segment 5 bases; nucleotides outside the gene matches: 4. CDR1 is SQVTM and CDR2 is ANQGSEA in the germline V gene. This CDR3 spans 13 amino acids.

This chain links TRBV12-3 or TRBV12-4 with TRBJ2-3; perhaps TRBD1 as D (5 bases). V lost 5 bases, J lost 2 bases, and 11 bases lay in between. This CDR3 is 14 amino acids long. As DNA, the CDR3 is TGTGCCAGCAGTGCGACAGATTTCACAGATACGCAGTATTTT. Translating it yields CASSATDFTDTQYF.

This rearrangement joins TRBV3-1 to TRBJ2-7; D perhaps matches TRBD2 (6 bases). This CDR3 has 14 residues. Germline lookup yields CDR1 LGHDT and CDR2 YNNKEL (reference sequence). The V end lost 3 bases, the J end lost 2 bases, and 11 bases lay between the germline ends. CDR3 amino acids: CASSHWGEAYEQYF. The CDR3 DNA reads as TGTGCCAGCAGCCATTGGGGGGAGGCCTACGAGCAGTACTTC.